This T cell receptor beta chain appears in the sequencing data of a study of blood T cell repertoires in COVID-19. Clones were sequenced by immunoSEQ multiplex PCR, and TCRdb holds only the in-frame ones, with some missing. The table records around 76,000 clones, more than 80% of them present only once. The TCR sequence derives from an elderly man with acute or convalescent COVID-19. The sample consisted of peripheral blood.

In nucleotides, the CDR3 is TGTGCCAGCAGTTCACAGGGAAGGGGGCGAGGCGAGCAGTACTTC. Amino acids: CASSSQGRGRGEQYF. The chain joins TRBV6-2 or TRBV6-3 to TRBJ2-7, with TRBD1 identical over 7 bases. Germline V lookup: CDR1 MNHEY, CDR2 SVGEGT. The CDR3 is 15 amino acids. V lost 4 bases, J lost 6 bases, and 12 bases stayed unmatched.